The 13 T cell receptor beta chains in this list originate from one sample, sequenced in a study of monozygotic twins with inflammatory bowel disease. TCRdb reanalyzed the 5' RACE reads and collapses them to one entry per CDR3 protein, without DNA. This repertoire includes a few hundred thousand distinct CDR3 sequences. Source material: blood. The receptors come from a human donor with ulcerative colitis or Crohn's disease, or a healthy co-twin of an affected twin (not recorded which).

CDR3 region: CASSFGHRNTIYF. The chain combines TRBV11-2 with TRBJ1-3; TCRdb indicates TRBD1, and absent DNA this call remains unverified. The length of the CDR3 is 13 residues. Germline CDR1 is SGHAT and CDR2 is FQNNGV.

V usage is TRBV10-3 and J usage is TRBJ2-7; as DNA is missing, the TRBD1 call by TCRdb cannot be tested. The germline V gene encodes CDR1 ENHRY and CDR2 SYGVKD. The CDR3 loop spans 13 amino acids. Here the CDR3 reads CAIMGQGAWEQYF.

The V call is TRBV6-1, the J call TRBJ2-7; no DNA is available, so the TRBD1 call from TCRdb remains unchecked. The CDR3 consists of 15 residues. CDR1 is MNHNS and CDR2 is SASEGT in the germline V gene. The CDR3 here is CASSTAGAQTYEQYF.

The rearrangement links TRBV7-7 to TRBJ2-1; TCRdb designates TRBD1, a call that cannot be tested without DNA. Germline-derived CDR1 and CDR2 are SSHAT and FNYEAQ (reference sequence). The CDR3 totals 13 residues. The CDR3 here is CASSPGEGNEQFF. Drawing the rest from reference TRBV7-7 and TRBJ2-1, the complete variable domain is GAGVSQSPRYKVTKRGQDVTLRCDPISSHATLYWYQQALGQGPEFLTYFNYEAQPDKSGLPSDRFSAERPEGSISTLTIQRTEQRDSAMYRCASSPGEGNEQFFGPGTRLTVL.

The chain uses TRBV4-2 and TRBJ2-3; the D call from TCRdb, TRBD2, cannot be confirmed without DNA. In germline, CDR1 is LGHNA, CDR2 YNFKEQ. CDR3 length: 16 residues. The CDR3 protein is CASSQDAASATDTQYF.

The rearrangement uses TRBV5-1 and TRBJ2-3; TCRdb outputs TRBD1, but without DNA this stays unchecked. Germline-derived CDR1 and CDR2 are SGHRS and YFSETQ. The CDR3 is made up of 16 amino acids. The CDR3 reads CASSLGGTTSTDTQYF.

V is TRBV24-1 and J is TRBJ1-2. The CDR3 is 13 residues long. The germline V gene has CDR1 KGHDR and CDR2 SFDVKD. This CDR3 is CATSGRSNYGYTF.

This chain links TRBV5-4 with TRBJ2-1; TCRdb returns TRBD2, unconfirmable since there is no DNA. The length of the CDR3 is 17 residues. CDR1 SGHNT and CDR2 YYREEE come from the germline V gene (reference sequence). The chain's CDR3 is CASSDRKLDFSYNEQFF.

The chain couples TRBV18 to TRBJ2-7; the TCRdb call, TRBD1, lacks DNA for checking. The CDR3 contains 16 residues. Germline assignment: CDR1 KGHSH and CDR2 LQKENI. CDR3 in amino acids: CASSPPRTGVSYEQYF.

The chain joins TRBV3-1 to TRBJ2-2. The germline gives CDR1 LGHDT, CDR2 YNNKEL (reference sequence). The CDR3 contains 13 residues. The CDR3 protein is CASSQEATGELFF.

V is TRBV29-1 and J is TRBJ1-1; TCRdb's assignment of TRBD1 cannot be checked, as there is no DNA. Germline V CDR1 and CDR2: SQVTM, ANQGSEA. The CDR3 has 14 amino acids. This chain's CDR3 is CSVPRTGLNTEAFF.

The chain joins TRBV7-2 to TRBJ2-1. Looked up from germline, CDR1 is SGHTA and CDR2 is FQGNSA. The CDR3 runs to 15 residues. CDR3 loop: CASSLVAGKTNEQFF.

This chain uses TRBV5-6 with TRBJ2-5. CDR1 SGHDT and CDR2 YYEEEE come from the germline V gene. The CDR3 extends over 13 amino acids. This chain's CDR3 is CASSLKGQETQYF. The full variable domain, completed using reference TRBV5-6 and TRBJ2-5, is DAGVTQSPTHLIKTRGQQVTLRCSPKSGHDTVSWYQQALGQGPQFIFQYYEEEERQRGNFPDRFSGHQFPNYSSELNVNALLLGDSALYLCASSLKGQETQYFGPGTRLLVL.